The 3 T cell receptor beta chains presented below share a single source sample, sequenced in a study of human T cells and chemical hapten exposure. TCRdb passed the RACE reads through MiXCR, listing each CDR3 protein once. The sample includes approximately 120,000 distinct CDR3 sequences, about a tenth seen only once; the top ten take about 3.1%. Time point in this sample: patch test 2, 6 weeks after DPC sensitization. As to treatment: therapeutic diphenylcyclopropenone sensitization with weekly scalp DPC. The sequencing used whole blood, collected in connection with sensitization to the hapten diphenylcyclopropenone (DPC). The receptors come from a woman aged 35 to 49 with alopecia areata. Some clones in this sample may be carry-over from other donors' samples.

This chain joins TRBV4-3 and TRBJ2-4, with 11 positions matching TRBD1. CDR1 is LGHNA and CDR2 is YSLEER in the germline V gene. The CDR3 totals 16 residues. V shed 0 bases and J 5 bases; nucleotides not matched to a gene: 3. The CDR3 reads CASSQERTGGQNIQYF. The CDR3 DNA sequence: TGCGCCAGCAGCCAAGAAAGGACAGGGGGCCAAAACATTCAGTACTTC.

This clonotype was seen a handful of times. The chain carries TRBV11-2 and TRBJ2-3; D is uncertain. Trimming removed 5 bases from V and 6 bases from J, with 9 bases in between. CDR3 length equals 12 residues. Germline lookup yields CDR1 SGHAT and CDR2 FQNNGV. The CDR3 region is CASSGLVDTQYF. Here the CDR3 DNA reads TGTGCCAGCAGCGGGCTCGTGGATACGCAGTATTTT.

The sample holds a few counts of this clonotype. The chain carries TRBV27 and TRBJ2-2; 9 bases map to TRBD1. Looked up from germline, CDR1 is MNHEY and CDR2 is SMNVEV (reference sequence). Germline trimming cut 4 bases from V and 5 bases from J; bases unmatched to any gene: 2. The CDR3 covers 14 residues. The CDR3 loop is CASSWTGVTGELFF. In nucleotides, the CDR3 is TGTGCCAGCAGTTGGACAGGGGTGACCGGGGAGCTGTTTTTT.